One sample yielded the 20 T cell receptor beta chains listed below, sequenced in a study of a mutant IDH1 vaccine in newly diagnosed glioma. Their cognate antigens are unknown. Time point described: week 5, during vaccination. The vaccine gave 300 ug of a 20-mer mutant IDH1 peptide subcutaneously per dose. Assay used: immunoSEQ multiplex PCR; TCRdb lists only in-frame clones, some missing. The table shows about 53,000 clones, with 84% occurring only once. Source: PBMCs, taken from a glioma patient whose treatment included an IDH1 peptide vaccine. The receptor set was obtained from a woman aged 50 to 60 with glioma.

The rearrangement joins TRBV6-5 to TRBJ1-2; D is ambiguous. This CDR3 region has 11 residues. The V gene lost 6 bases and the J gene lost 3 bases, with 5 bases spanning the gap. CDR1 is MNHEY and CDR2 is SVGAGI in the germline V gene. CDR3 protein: CASRKDYGYTF. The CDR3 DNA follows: TGTGCCAGCAGGAAGGACTATGGCTACACCTTC.

The CDR3 region has the DNA TGTGCCACCAGCAGAGAAGACAGGGGCCCTGGAAACACCATATATTTT. Translating it yields CATSREDRGPGNTIYF. The rearrangement joins TRBV15 to TRBJ1-3; 8 nucleotides line up with TRBD1. The CDR3 sequence is 16 residues long. Trimming at V came to 0 bases and at J to 2 bases, leaving 3 bases not matched to a gene. The germline V gene has CDR1 LNHNV and CDR2 YYDKDF (reference sequence).

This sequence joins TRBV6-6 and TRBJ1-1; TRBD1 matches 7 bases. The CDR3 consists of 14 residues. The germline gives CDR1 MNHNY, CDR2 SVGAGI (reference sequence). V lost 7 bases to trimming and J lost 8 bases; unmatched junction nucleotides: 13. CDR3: CASIRDSGVSEAFF. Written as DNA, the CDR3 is TGTGCCAGCATAAGGGACAGCGGGGTTTCCGAAGCTTTCTTT.

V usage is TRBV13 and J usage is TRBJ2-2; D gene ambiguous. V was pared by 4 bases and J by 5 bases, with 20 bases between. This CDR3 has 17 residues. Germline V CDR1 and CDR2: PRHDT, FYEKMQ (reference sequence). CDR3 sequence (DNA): TGTGCCAGCAGCTCCAAGGACGGTTTACCGCGGACCGGGGAGCTGTTTTTT. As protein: CASSSKDGLPRTGELFF. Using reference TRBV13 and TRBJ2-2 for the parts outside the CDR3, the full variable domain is AAGVIQSPRHLIKEKRETATLKCYPIPRHDTVYWYQQGPGQDPQFLISFYEKMQSDKGSIPDRFSAQQFSDYHSELNMSSLELGDSALYFCASSSKDGLPRTGELFFGEGSRLTVL.

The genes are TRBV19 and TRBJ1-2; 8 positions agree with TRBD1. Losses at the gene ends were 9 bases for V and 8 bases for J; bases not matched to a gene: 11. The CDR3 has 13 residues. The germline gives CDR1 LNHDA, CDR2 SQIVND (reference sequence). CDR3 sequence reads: CASRIRTGRGYTF. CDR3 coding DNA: TGTGCCAGCCGAATCCGGACAGGGCGAGGCTACACCTTC.

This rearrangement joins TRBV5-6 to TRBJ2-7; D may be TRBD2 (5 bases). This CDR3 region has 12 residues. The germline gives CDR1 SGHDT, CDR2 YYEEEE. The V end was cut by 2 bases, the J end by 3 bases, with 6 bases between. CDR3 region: CASSFGSYEQYF. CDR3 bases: TGTGCCAGCAGCTTTGGGAGCTACGAGCAGTACTTC.

The CDR3 DNA follows: TGTGCCAGTAGTATAATCGGGGTCTATTCCTATGGCTACACCTTC. Translating gives CASSIIGVYSYGYTF. This chain uses TRBV19 with TRBJ1-2; D not certain. Trimming left V 2 bases short and J 4 bases short, with 14 bases between. The CDR3 is made up of 15 amino acids. Germline V gene lookup returns CDR1 LNHDA and CDR2 SQIVND (reference sequence).

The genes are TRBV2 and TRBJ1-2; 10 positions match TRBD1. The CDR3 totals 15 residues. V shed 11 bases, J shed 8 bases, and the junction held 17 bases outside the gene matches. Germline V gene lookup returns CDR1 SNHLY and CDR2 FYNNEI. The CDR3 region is CALLVGDRGIRGYTF. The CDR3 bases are TGTGCCTTACTAGTAGGGGACAGGGGTATACGGGGCTACACCTTC.

Here the CDR3 reads CASSLEGRRGNEQFF. The CDR3 DNA sequence: TGCGCCAGCAGCTTGGAGGGCAGGAGGGGGAATGAGCAGTTCTTC. The rearrangement links TRBV5-1 to TRBJ2-1; D is possibly TRBD1 or TRBD2 (6 bases each). The germline gives CDR1 SGHRS, CDR2 YFSETQ. CDR3 length: 15 amino acids. V was clipped by 0 bases and J by 7 bases, with 14 bases between them.

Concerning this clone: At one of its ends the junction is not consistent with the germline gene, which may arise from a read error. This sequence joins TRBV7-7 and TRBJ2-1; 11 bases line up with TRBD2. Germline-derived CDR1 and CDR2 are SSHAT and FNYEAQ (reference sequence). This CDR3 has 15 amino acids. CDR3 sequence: CASSLKPSGGSEQFF. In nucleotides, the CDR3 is TGTGCTAGCAGCTTAAAGCCTAGCGGGGGGAGTGAGCAGTTCTTC. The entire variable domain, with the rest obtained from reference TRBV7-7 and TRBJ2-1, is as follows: GAGVSQSPRYKVTKRGQDVTLRCDPISSHATLYWYQQALGQGPEFLTYFNYEAQPDKSGLPSDRFSAERPEGSISTLTIQRTEQRDSAMYRCASSLKPSGGSEQFFGPGTRLTVL.

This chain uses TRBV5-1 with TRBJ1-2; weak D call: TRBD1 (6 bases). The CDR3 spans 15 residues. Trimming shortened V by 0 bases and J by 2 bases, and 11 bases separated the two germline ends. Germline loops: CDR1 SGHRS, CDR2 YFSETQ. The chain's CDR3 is CASSLDTGINYGYTF. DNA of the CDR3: TGCGCCAGCAGCTTGGATACAGGGATCAACTATGGCTACACCTTC.

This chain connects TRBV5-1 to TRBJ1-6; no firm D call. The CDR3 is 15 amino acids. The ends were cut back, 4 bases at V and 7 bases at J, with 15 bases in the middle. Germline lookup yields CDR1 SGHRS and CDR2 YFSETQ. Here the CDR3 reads CASSHTGPTNSPLHF. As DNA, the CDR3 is TGCGCCAGCAGCCACACCGGGCCCACGAATTCACCCCTCCACTTT.

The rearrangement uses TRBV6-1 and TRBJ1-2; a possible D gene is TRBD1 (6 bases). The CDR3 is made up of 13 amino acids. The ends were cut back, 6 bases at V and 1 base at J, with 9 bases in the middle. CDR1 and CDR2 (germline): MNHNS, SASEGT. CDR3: CASSDRFNYGYTF. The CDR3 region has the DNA TGTGCCAGCAGCGACAGGTTTAACTATGGCTACACCTTC.

Written as DNA, the CDR3 is TGTGCCAGCAGCTTAGCGATGGGACGGAACACTGAAGCTTTCTTT. It yields the protein CASSLAMGRNTEAFF. The rearrangement joins TRBV7-9 to TRBJ1-1, with a weak D call TRBD1 (5 bases). Germline V gives CDR1 SEHNR, CDR2 FQNEAQ (reference sequence). The V and J ends lost 0 bases and 1 base respectively, with 9 bases between them. This CDR3 contains 15 residues.

The CDR3 region is CASSDREISYEQYF. The CDR3 coding sequence is TGTGCCAGCAGTGACAGGGAAATCTCCTACGAGCAGTACTTC. The chain recombines TRBV25-1 with TRBJ2-7; D is possibly TRBD1 (5 bases). Germline V gene lookup returns CDR1 MGHDK and CDR2 SYGVNS. The CDR3 has 14 residues. V shed 3 bases and J shed 0 bases, with 9 bases lying between them.

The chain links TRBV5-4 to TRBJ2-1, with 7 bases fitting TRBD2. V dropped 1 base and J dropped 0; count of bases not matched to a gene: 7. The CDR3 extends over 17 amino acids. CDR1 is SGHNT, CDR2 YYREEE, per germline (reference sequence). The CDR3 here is CASSLYSGAISYNEQFF. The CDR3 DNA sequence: TGTGCCAGCAGCTTGTACAGCGGGGCTATCTCCTACAATGAGCAGTTCTTC.

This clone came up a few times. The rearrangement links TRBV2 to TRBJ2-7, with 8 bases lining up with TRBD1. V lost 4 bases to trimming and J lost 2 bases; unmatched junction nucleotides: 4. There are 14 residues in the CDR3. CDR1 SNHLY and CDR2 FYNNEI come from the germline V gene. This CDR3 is CASSVGTGPYEQYF. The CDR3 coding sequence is TGTGCCAGCAGTGTCGGGACAGGCCCCTACGAGCAGTACTTC.

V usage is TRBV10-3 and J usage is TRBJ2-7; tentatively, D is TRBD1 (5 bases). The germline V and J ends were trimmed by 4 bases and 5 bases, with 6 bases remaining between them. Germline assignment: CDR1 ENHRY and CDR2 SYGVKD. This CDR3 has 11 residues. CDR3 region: CAISGRDEQYF. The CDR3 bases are TGTGCCATCAGTGGCAGGGACGAGCAGTACTTC.

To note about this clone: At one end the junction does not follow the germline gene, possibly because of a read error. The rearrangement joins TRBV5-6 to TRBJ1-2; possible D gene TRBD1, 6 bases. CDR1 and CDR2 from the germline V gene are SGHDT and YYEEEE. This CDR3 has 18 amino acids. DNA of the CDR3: TGTGCCAGCAGCTTGTTTGTAGGTGAGGCGGGGGCCAACTATGGCTGCACCTTC. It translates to CASSLFVGEAGANYGCTF.

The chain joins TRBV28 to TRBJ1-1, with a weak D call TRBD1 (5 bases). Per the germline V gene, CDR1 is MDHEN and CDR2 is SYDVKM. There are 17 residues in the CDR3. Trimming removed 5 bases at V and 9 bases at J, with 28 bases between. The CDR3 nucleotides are TGTGCCAGCAGTATCCAATTAACTGGTCCGAGACAGAGGAAAGCTTTCTTT. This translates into CASSIQLTGPRQRKAFF.